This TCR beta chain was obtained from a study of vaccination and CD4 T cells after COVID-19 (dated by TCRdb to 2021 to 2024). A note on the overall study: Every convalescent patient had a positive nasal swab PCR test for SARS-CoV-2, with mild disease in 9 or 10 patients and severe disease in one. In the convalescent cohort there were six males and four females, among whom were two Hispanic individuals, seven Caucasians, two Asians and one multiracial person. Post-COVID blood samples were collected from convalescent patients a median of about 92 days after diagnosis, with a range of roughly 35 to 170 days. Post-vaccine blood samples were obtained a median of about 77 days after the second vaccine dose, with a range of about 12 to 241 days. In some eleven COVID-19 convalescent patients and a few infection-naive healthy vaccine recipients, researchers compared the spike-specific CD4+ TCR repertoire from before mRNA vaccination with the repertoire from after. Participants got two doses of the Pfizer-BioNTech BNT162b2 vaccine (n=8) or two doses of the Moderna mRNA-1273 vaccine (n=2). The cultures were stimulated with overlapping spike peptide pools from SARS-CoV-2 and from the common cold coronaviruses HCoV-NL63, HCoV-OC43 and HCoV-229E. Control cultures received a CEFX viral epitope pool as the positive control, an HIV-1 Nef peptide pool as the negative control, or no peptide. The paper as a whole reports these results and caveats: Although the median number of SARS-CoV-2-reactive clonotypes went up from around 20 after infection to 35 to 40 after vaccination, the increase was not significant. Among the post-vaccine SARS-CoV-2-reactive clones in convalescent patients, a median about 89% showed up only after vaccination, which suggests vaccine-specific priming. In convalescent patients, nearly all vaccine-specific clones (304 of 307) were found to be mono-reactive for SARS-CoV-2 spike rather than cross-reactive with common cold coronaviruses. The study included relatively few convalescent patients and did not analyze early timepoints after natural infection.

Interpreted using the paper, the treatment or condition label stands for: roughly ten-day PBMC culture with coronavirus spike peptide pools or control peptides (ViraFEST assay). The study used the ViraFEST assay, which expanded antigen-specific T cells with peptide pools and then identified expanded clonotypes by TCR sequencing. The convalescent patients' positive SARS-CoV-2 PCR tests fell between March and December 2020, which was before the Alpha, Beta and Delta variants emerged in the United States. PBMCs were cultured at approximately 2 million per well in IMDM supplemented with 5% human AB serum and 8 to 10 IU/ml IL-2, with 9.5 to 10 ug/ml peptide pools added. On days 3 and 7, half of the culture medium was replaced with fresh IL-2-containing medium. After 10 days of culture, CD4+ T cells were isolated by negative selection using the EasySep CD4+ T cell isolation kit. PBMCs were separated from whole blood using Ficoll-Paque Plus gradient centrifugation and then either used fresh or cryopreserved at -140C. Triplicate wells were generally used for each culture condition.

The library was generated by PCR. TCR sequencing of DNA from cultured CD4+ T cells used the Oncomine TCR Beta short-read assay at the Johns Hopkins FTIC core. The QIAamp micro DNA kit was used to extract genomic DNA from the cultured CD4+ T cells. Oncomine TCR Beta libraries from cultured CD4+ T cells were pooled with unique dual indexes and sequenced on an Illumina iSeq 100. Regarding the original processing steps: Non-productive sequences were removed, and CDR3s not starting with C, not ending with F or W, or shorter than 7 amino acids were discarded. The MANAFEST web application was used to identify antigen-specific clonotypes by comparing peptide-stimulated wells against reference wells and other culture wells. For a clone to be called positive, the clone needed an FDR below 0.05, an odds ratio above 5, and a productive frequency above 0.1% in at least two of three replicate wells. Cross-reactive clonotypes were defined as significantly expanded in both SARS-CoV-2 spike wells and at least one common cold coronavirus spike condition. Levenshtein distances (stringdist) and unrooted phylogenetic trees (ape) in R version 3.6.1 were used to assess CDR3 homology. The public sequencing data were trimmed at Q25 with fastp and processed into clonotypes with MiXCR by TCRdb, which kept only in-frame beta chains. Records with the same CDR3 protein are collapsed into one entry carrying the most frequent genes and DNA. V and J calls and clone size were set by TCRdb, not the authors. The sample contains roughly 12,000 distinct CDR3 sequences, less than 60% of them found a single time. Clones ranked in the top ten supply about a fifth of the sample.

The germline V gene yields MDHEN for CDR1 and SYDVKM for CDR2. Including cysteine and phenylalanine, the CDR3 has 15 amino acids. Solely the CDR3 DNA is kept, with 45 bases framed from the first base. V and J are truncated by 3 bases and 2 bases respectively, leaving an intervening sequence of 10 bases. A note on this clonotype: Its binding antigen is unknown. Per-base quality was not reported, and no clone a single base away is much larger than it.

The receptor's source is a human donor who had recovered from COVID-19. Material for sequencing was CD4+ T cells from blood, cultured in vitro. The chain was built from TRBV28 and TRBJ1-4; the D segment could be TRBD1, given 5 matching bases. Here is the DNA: TGTGCCAGCAGTTTGGGGGGGTATACTAATGAAAAACTGTTTTTT. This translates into CASSLGGYTNEKLFF.